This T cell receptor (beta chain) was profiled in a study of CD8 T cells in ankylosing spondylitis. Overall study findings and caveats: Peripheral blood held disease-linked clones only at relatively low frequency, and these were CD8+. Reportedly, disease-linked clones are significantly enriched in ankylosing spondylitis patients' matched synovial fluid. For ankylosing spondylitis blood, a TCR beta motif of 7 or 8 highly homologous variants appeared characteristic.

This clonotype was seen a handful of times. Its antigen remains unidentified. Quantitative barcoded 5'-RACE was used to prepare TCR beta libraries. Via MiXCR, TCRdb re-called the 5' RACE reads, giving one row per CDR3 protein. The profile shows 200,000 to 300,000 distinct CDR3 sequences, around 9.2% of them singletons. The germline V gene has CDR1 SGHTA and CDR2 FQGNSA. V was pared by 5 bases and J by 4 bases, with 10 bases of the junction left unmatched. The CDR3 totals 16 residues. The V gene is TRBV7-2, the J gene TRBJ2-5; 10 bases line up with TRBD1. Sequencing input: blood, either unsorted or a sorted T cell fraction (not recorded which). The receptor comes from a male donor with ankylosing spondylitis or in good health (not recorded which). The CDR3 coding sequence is TGTGCCAGCAGCCGATCCTCGGGACAGGGGATAGAGACCCAGTACTTC. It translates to CASSRSSGQGIETQYF.